Listed below are T cell receptor beta chains from one sample, sequenced in a study of STAT5B mutations in CD4+ large granular lymphocyte leukemia. Repertoires were generated with immunoSEQ multiplex PCR, while TCRdb's copy carries only in-frame clones and drops some. The table has approximately 30,000 clones, about 70% seen once. Source material: CD4+ T cells from blood buffy coats. Source of these receptors: a human donor in good health. CDR3s include the opening cysteine and the closing phenylalanine or tryptophan. D genes are given only for firm matches. Size tells how often a clone was seen (once, few, many) or the class of an expanded clone, and some rows leave it out.

V	J	D	size	length	DNA	CDR3
TRBV2	TRBJ2-5	TRBD2	few	16	TGTGCCAGCAGTGCGCTAGCGGGGGGGCCGGGGGAGACCCAGTACTTC	CASSALAGGPGETQYF
TRBV11-1	TRBJ2-3	.	.	15	TGTGCCAGCAGCTTAGGGGGTATAGGCACAGATACGCAGTATTTT	CASSLGGIGTDTQYF
TRBV5-5	TRBJ1-4	.	.	15	TGTGCCAGCAGAGTTCGGGACGGATCTAATGAAAAACTGTTTTTT	CASRVRDGSNEKLFF
TRBV9	TRBJ2-3	.	.	13	TGTGCCAGCAGCGTAACTAGCACAGATACGCAGTATTTT	CASSVTSTDTQYF
TRBV7-2	TRBJ2-2	.	.	13	TGTGCCAGCAGCACACCAGGGACCGGGGAGCTGTTTTTT	CASSTPGTGELFF
TRBV5-1	TRBJ1-2	.	once	15	TGCGCCAGCAGCTTCGTAGGGAGTTACAACTATGGCTACACCTTC	CASSFVGSYNYGYTF
TRBV29-1	TRBJ1-3	.	.	14	TGCAGCGTTGCCCCTCAGAGCTCTGGAAACACCATATATTTT	CSVAPQSSGNTIYF
TRBV15	TRBJ2-3	.	.	17	TGTGCCACCAGCAGAGATGGTACAGCCTCTAGCACAGATACGCAGTATTTT	CATSRDGTASSTDTQYF
TRBV18	TRBJ2-7	.	once	15	TGTGCCAGCTCACCAGAGGGGCTTCTAACCTACGAGCAGTACTTC	CASSPEGLLTYEQYF
TRBV6-5	TRBJ2-1	.	.	16	TGTGCCAGCAGTTACTCCCCTAGCGCGGCCTACAATGAGCAGTTCTTC	CASSYSPSAAYNEQFF
TRBV5-5	TRBJ1-1	.	.	13	TGTGCCAGCAGCAGGGAAGGGATCACTGAAGCTTTCTTT	CASSREGITEAFF
TRBV4-1	TRBJ2-2	.	.	17	TGCGCCAGCAGCCAAGAAGGGCCAGGTATCGGCACCGGGGAGCTGTTTTTT	CASSQEGPGIGTGELFF
TRBV5-1	TRBJ1-2	TRBD1	few	13	TGCGCCAGCAGCTGGGGGACAGGGTATGGCTACACCTTC	CASSWGTGYGYTF
TRBV2	TRBJ1-4	.	.	17	TGTGCCAGCAGTGAACCGGTGGGGGGCGTATCGAATGAAAAACTGTTTTTT	CASSEPVGGVSNEKLFF
TRBV6-6	TRBJ1-5	.	.	16	TGTGCCAGCAGGTCAACTAAACTATATAGCAATCAGCCCCAGCATTTT	CASRSTKLYSNQPQHF
TRBV6-1	TRBJ2-7	.	once	14	TGTGCCAGCACCGGGGTCAGGGACTCCTACGAGCAGTACTTC	CASTGVRDSYEQYF
TRBV5-4	TRBJ2-2	.	.	14	TGTGCCAGCAGCTTGTCTCTGAACACCGGGGAGCTGTTTTTT	CASSLSLNTGELFF
TRBV7-2	TRBJ2-1	.	.	13	TGTGCCAGCAGCTTAGGGGGCAGGGATGAGCAGTTCTTC	CASSLGGRDEQFF
TRBV5-4	TRBJ1-2	.	.	15	TGTGCCAGCAGACGATATGAGGGGGTCAACTATGGCTACACCTTC	CASRRYEGVNYGYTF
TRBV11-3	TRBJ1-1	.	.	14	TGTGCCAGCAGCTTAGGGCCGACGGGTGGACGCGCTTTCTTT	CASSLGPTGGRAFF
TRBV5-5	TRBJ2-5	TRBD2	.	14	TGTGCCAGCAGCTTCCCGGGGCGGGAGGAGACCCAGTACTTC	CASSFPGREETQYF
TRBV7-2	TRBJ2-7	.	.	12	TGTGCCAGCAGCTCGCAGGGGTATGAGCAGTACTTC	CASSSQGYEQYF
TRBV15	TRBJ2-7	.	once	13	TGTGCCACCAGCAGAGATCCTACCAACGAGCAGTACTTC	CATSRDPTNEQYF
TRBV5-1	TRBJ2-3	.	.	15	TGCGCCAGCAGCTTGGAAGGTAATACAGCAGATACGCAGTATTTT	CASSLEGNTADTQYF
TRBV10-2	TRBJ1-1	.	few	11	TGCGCCAGCAGTGAACAGACTGAAGCTTTCTTT	CASSEQTEAFF
TRBV6-5	TRBJ1-5	TRBD1	.	14	TGTGCCAGCAGAACAGGGGGCGATAGGCAGCCCCAGCATTTT	CASRTGGDRQPQHF
TRBV5-4	TRBJ1-2	TRBD1	.	14	TGTGCCAGCAGCTCCTGGACAGGGAGCTATGGCTACACCTTC	CASSSWTGSYGYTF
TRBV2	TRBJ2-5	.	.	13	TGTGCCAGCAGTGATAGCAGGGGAGAGACCCAGTACTTC	CASSDSRGETQYF
TRBV7-2	TRBJ2-5	.	.	14	TGTGCCAGCAGCTTAGCCGGAGCGTATGAGACCCAGTACTTC	CASSLAGAYETQYF
TRBV7-9	TRBJ1-1	.	.	13	TGTGCCAGCAGCCCCCCGACTGGGATCGGAGCTTTCTTT	CASSPPTGIGAFF
TRBV7-9	TRBJ1-1	TRBD1	.	13	TGTGCCAGCAGCGTACAGGGGGGGACTGAAGCTTTCTTT	CASSVQGGTEAFF
TRBV6-5	TRBJ1-1	.	few	12	TGTGCCAGCAGTGATCAAAACACTGAAGCTTTCTTT	CASSDQNTEAFF
TRBV2	TRBJ1-1	.	.	15	TGTGCCAGCAGTGCAGCCCCAGGGGATAACACTGAAGCTTTCTTT	CASSAAPGDNTEAFF
TRBV14	TRBJ2-1	TRBD2	.	14	TGTGCCAGCAGCCAAGTGAAGGGAGGGAATGAGCAGTTCTTC	CASSQVKGGNEQFF
TRBV10-2	TRBJ1-2	.	once	13	TGCGCCAGCAGTGAGTCGAGGGTCTATGGCTACACCTTC	CASSESRVYGYTF
TRBV7-3	TRBJ1-3	TRBD1	few	14	TGTGCCAGCAGCTCGACAGGGACTGGAAACACCATATATTTT	CASSSTGTGNTIYF
TRBV5-4	TRBJ2-7	.	.	15	TGTGCCAGCAGCTGGGGGGCTAGCGGCCGCTACGAGCAGTACTTC	CASSWGASGRYEQYF
TRBV15	TRBJ1-4	TRBD1	.	19	TGTGCCACCAGCAGACCCCCGGGACAGGGGCTCTTCCATAATGAAAAACTGTTTTTT	CATSRPPGQGLFHNEKLFF
TRBV10-3	TRBJ1-5	.	.	15	TGTGCCATCAGGTCCTCGTGGGGAAGCAATCAGCCCCAGCATTTT	CAIRSSWGSNQPQHF
TRBV7-9	TRBJ2-3	.	.	13	TGTGCCAGCAGCTCTCCAGGGTCAGATACGCAGTATTTT	CASSSPGSDTQYF
TRBV9	TRBJ2-5	TRBD1	.	17	TGTGCCAGCAGCGTAGGGATCGTTGACAGGGGCTTGGAGACCCAGTACTTC	CASSVGIVDRGLETQYF
TRBV19	TRBJ1-5	.	.	15	TGTGCCAGTACCCAGGGACAAATCACGGGTCAGCCCCAGCATTTT	CASTQGQITGQPQHF